This T cell receptor beta chain was profiled in a study of cytotoxic CD8 clonotypes in ibrutinib-treated CLL. V was pared by 1 base and J by 8 bases, with 9 bases of the junction left unmatched. This CDR3 comprises 16 residues. CDR1 is MNHEY, CDR2 SVGAGI, per germline. TCRdb's table, derived via immunoSEQ multiplex PCR, lists solely in-frame clones and lacks some. The sample carries around 310,000 clones, almost 80% recorded once. The specimen comprised PBMCs, sampled before ibrutinib treatment. This TCR was sampled from a human donor with chronic lymphocytic leukemia. The gene calls are TRBV6-5 and TRBJ2-1; 9 bases agree with TRBD1. CDR3 loop: CASSYYRTGDIDEQFF. Written as DNA, the CDR3 is TGTGCCAGCAGTTACTACCGGACAGGGGATATTGATGAGCAGTTCTTC.